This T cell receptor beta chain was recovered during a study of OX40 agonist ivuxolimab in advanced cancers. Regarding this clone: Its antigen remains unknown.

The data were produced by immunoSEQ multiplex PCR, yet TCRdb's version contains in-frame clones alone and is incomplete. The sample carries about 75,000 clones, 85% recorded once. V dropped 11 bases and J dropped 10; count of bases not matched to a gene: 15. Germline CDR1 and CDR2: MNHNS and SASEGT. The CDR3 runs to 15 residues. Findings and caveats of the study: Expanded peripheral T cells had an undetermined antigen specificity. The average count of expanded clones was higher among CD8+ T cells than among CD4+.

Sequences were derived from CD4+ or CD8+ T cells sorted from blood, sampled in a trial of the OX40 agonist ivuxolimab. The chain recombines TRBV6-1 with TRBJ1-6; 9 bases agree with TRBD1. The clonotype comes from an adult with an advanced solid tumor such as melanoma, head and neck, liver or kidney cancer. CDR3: CAAMGTQGARSPLHF. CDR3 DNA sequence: TGTGCCGCCATGGGGACACAGGGGGCAAGATCACCCCTCCACTTT.